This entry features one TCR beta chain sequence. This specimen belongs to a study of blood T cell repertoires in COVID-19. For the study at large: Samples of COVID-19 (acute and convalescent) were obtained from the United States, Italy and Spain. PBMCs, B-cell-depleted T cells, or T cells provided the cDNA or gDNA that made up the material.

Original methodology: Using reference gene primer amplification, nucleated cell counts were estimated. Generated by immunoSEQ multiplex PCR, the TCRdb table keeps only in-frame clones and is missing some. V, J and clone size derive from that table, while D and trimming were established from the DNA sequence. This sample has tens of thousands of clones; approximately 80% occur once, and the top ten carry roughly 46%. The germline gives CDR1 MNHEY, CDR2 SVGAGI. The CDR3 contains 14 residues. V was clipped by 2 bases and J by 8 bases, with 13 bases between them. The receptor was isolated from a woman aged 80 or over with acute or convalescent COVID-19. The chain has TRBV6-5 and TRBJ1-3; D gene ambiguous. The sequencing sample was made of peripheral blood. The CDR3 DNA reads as TGTGCCAGCAGTTACCCGCAGCCCCGGGACACCATATATTTT. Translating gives CASSYPQPRDTIYF.